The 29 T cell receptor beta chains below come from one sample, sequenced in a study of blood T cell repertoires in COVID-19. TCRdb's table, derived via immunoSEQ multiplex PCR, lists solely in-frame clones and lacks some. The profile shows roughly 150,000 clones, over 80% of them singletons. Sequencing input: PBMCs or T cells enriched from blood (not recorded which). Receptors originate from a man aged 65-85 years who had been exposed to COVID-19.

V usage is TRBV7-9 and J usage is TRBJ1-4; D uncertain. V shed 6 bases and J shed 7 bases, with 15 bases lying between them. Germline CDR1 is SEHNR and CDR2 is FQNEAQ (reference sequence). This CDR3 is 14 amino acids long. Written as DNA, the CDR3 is TGTGCCAGCAGGCAGGCGCGGGCGGGTGAAAAACTGTTTTTT. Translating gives CASRQARAGEKLFF. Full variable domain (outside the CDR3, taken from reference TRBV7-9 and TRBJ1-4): DTGVSQNPRHKITKRGQNVTFRCDPISEHNRLYWYRQTLGQGPEFLTYFQNEAQLEKSRLLSDRFSAERPKGSFSTLEIQRTEQGDSAMYLCASRQARAGEKLFFGSGTQLSVL.

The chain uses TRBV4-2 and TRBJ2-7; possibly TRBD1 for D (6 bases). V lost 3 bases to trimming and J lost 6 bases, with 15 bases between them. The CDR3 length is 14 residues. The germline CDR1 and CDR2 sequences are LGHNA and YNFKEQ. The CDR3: CASSHTQEGVEQYF. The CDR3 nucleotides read TGTGCCAGCAGCCACACCCAAGAGGGGGTCGAGCAGTACTTC.

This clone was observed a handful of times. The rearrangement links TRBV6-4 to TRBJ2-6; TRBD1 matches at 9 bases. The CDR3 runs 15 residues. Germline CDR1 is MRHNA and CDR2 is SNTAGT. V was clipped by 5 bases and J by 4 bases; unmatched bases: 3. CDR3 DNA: TGTGCCAGCAGTAGGGACAGGGAAGGGGCCAACGTCCTGACTTTC. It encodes CASSRDREGANVLTF.

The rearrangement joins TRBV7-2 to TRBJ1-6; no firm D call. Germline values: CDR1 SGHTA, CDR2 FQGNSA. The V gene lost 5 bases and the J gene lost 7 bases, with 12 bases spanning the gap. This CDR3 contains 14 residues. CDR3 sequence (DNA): TGTGCCAGCAGCCTAAACCCGTCAAATTCACCCCTCCACTTT. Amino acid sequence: CASSLNPSNSPLHF.

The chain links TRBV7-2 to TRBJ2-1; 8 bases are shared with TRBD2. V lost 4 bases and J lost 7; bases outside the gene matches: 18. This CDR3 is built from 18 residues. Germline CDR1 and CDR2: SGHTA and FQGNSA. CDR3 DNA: TGTGCCAGCAGCTACTTAAAGTCAGGGCGGGCGGGGGGTAATGAGCAGTTCTTC. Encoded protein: CASSYLKSGRAGGNEQFF.

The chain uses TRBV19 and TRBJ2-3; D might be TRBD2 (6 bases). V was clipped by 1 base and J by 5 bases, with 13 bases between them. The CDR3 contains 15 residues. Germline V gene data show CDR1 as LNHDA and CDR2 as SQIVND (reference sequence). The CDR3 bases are TGTGCCAGTAGTATAGTATTCGGGGGTATAGATACGCAGTATTTT. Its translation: CASSIVFGGIDTQYF.

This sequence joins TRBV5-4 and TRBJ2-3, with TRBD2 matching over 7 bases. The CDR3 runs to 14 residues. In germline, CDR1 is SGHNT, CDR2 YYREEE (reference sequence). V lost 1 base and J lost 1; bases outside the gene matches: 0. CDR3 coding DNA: TGTGCCAGCAGCTTGACTAGCGGCACAGATACGCAGTATTTT. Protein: CASSLTSGTDTQYF.

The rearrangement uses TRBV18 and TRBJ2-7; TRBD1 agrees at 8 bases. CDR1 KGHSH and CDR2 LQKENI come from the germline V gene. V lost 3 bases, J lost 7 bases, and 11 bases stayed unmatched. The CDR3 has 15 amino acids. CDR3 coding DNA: TGTGCCAGCTCACCCCCCGGACAGGGAGTGGGGGAGCAGTACTTC. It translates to CASSPPGQGVGEQYF.

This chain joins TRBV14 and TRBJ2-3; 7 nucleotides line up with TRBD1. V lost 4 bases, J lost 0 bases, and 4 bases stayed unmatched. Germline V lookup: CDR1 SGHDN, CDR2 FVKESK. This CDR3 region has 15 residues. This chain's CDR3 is CASSLTGASTDTQYF. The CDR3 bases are TGTGCCAGCAGCCTAACAGGGGCTAGCACAGATACGCAGTATTTT.

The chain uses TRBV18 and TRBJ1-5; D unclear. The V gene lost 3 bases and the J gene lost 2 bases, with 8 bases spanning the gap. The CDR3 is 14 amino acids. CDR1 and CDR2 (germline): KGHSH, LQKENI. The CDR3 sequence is CASSPSGGNQPQHF. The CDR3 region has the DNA TGTGCCAGCTCACCTTCCGGGGGCAATCAGCCCCAGCATTTT.

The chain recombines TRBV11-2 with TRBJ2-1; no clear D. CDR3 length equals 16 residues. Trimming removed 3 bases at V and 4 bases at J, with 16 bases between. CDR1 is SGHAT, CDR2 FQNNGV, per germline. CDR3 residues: CASSLIRIGGYNEQFF. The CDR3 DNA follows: TGTGCCAGCAGCTTGATACGGATAGGCGGTTACAATGAGCAGTTCTTC. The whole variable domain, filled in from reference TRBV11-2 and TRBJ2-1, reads EAGVAQSPRYKIIEKRQSVAFWCNPISGHATLYWYQQILGQGPKLLIQFQNNGVVDDSQLPKDRFSAERLKGVDSTLKIQPAKLEDSAVYLCASSLIRIGGYNEQFFGPGTRLTVL.

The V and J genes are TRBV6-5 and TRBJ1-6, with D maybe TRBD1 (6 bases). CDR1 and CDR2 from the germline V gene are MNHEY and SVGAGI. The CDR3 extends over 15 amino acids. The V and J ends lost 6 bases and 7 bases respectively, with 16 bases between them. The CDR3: CASRGKGQLNSPLHF. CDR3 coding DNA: TGTGCCAGCAGGGGGAAAGGACAGTTAAATTCACCCCTCCACTTT.

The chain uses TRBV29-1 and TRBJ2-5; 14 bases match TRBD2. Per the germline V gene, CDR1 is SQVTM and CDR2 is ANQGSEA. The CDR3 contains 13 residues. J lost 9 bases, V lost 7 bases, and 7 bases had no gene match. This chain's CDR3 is CSARLAGGQAQYF. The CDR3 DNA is TGCAGCGCTAGACTAGCGGGGGGGCAGGCCCAGTACTTC.

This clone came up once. This CDR3 reads CASREQGAGNTIYF. The CDR3, as DNA: TGTGCCAGCAGAGAACAGGGGGCTGGAAACACCATATATTTT. The rearrangement uses TRBV7-9 and TRBJ1-3, with 8 bases fitting TRBD1. Germline trimming cut 6 bases from V and 2 bases from J; bases unmatched to any gene: 3. Per germline, CDR1 SEHNR and CDR2 FQNEAQ (reference sequence). The CDR3 consists of 14 residues.

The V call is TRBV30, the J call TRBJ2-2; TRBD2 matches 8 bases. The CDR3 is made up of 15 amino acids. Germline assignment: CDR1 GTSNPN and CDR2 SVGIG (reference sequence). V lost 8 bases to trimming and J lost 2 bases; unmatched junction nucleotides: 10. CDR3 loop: CAGTSAGANTGELFF. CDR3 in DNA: TGTGCCGGAACCTCAGCGGGGGCCAACACCGGGGAGCTGTTTTTT.

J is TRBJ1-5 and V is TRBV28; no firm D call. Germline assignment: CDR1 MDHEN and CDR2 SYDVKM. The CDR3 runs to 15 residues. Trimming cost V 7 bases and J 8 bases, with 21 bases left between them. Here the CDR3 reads CASKQNGVFAKPQHF. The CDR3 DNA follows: TGTGCCAGCAAGCAAAACGGGGTATTCGCAAAGCCCCAGCATTTT. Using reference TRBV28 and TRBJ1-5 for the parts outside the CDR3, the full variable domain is DVKVTQSSRYLVKRTGEKVFLECVQDMDHENMFWYRQDPGLGLRLIYFSYDVKMKEKGDIPEGYSVSREKKERFSLILESASTNQTSMYLCASKQNGVFAKPQHFGDGTRLSIL.

Written as DNA, the CDR3 is TGCGCCAGCAGCCCCGTACAGGGACTAGCGGGAGATGCCTCCTACAATGAGCAGTTCTTC. This codes for CASSPVQGLAGDASYNEQFF. The chain is built from TRBV4-3 and TRBJ2-1; 14 bases map to TRBD2. Germline lookup yields CDR1 LGHNA and CDR2 YSLEER. The CDR3 consists of 20 residues. V lost 4 bases to trimming and J lost 0 bases; unmatched junction nucleotides: 11.

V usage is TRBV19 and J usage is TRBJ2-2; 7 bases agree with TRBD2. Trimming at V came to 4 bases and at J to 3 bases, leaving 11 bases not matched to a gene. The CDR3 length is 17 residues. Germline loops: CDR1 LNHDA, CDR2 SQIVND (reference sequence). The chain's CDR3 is CASSTAGSGTYTGELFF. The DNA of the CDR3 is TGTGCCAGTAGTACTGCTGGAAGCGGGACGTACACCGGGGAGCTGTTTTTT.

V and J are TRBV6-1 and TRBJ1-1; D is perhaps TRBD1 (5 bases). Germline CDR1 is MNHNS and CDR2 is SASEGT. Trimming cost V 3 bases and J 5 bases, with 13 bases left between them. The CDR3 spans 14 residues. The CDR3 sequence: CASSDHQGRTEAFF. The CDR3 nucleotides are TGTGCCAGCAGTGACCACCAGGGTAGAACTGAAGCTTTCTTT.

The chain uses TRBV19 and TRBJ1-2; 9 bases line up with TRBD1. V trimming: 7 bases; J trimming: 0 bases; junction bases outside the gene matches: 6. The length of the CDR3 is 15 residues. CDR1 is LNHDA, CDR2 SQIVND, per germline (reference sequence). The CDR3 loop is CASMDRGWTNYGYTF. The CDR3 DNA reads TGTGCCAGTATGGACAGGGGATGGACTAACTATGGCTACACCTTC. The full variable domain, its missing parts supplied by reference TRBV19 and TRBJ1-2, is DGGITQSPKYLFRKEGQNVTLSCEQNLNHDAMYWYRQDPGQGLRLIYYSQIVNDFQKGDIAEGYSVSREKKESFPLTVTSAQKNPTAFYLCASMDRGWTNYGYTFGSGTRLTVV.

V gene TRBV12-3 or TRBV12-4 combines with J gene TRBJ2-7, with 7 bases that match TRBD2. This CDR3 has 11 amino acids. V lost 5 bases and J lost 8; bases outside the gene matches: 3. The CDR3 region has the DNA TGTGCCAGCAGTCAGACTAGCAAGCAGTACTTC. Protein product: CASSQTSKQYF.

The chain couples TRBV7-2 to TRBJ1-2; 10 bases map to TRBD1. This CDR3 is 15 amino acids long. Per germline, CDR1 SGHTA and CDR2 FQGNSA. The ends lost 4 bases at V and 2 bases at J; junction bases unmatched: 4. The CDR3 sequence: CASSSRTGGNYGYTF. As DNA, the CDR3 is TGTGCCAGCAGCTCAAGGACAGGGGGGAACTATGGCTACACCTTC.

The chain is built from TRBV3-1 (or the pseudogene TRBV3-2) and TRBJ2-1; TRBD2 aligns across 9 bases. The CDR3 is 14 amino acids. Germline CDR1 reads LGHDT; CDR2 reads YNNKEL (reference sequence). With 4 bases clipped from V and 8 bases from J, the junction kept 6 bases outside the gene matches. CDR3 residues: CASSPGGGAHEQFF. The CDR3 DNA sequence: TGTGCCAGCAGCCCCGGCGGGGGGGCCCATGAGCAGTTCTTC.

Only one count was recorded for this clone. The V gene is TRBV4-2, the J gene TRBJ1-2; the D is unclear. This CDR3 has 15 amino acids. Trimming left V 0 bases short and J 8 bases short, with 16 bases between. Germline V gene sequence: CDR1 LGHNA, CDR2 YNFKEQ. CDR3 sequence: CASSQDRNSRKGYTF. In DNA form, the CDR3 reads TGTGCCAGCAGCCAAGATAGGAACAGCCGAAAGGGCTACACCTTC.

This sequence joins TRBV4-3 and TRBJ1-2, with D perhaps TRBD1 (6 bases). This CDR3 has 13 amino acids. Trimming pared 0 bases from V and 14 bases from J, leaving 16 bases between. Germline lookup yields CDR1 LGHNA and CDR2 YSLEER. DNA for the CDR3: TGCGCCAGCAGCCAAGACGGGGGGGGCCGGGGAACCTTC. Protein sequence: CASSQDGGGRGTF.

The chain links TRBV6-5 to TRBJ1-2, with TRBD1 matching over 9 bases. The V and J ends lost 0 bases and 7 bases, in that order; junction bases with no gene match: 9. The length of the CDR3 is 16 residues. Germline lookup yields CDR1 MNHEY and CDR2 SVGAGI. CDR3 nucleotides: TGTGCCAGCAGTTACTCCGGACAGGGGAGATTTGGTGGCTACACCTTC. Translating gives CASSYSGQGRFGGYTF.

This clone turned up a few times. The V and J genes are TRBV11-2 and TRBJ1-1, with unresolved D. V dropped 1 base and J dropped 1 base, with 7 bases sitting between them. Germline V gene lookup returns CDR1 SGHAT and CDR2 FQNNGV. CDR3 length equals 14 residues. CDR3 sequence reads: CASSLGAGNTEAFF. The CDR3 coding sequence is TGTGCCAGCAGCTTAGGGGCAGGGAACACTGAAGCTTTCTTT.

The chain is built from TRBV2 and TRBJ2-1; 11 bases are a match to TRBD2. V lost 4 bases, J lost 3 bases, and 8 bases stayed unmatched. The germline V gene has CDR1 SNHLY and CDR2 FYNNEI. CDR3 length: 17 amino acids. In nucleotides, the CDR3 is TGTGCCAGCAGTGGTCGAAGGGGACTAGCGGACTACAATGAGCAGTTCTTC. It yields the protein CASSGRRGLADYNEQFF. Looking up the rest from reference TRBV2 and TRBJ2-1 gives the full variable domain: EPEVTQTPSHQVTQMGQEVILRCVPISNHLYFYWYRQILGQKVEFLVSFYNNEISEKSEIFDDQFSVERPDGSNFTLKIRSTKLEDSAMYFCASSGRRGLADYNEQFFGPGTRLTVL.

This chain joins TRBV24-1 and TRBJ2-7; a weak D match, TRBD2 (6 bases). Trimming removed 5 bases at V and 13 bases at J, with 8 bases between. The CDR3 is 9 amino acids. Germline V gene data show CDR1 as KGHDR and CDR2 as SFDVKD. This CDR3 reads CATSGGLYF. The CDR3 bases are TGTGCCACCAGTGGGGGACTCTACTTC.